This T cell receptor (beta chain) stems from a study of blood T cells in healthy people across ages. Using a J-beta primer mix together with a sample-barcoded 5' primer, a second PCR was run for roughly 7 to 11 cycles. TCRdb processed the 5' RACE reads anew with MiXCR; each CDR3 protein has one entry. Of approximately 1,000,000 distinct CDR3 sequences in the sample, 30% to 40% were seen once. Each donor's blood draw was roughly 10 milliliters of peripheral blood. Points on this clonotype: Possible read error: a much larger clone is one base away.

The receptor comes from a man younger than 35 in good health. The sample comprised blood.

The CDR3 coding sequence is TGTGCCAGCAGCCAAGTGTTTGACTCCGACTACAATGAGCAGTACTTC. Amino acid sequence: CASSQVFDSDYNEQYF. This sequence joins TRBV3-1 and TRBJ2-1; D possibly corresponds to TRBD2 (5 bases). The J call may be faulty, since TRBJ2-7 better matches the DNA end. CDR1 and CDR2 from the germline V gene are LGHDT and YNNKEL (reference sequence). The CDR3 covers 16 residues.